This paragraph covers one T cell receptor beta chain sequence. Produced via immunoSEQ multiplex PCR; TCRdb's table is partial and in-frame only. This sample has around 70,000 clones, with roughly 90% found just once. The CDR3 covers 16 residues. The trim removed 5 bases at V and 6 bases at J, leaving 11 bases unmatched. Germline values: CDR1 SEHNR, CDR2 FQNEAQ (reference sequence). This sample was included in a study of blood T cell repertoires in COVID-19. Sequencing was performed on peripheral blood. The chain links TRBV7-9 to TRBJ2-1, with 9 bases identical to TRBD1. The sequence came from a human donor in a cohort sampled during active COVID-19. CDR3: CASSPGGTGKGNEQFF. In DNA, the CDR3 is TGTGCCAGCAGCCCCGGGGGGACAGGGAAGGGCAATGAGCAGTTCTTC.